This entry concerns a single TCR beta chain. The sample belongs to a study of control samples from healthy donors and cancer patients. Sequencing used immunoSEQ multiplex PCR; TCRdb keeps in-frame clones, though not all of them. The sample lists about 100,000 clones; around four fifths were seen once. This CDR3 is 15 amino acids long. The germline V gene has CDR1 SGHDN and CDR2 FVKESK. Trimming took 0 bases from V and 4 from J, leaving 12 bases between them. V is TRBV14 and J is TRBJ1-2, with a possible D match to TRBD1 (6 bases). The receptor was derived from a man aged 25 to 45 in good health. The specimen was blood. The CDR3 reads CASSQEMGGLYGYTF. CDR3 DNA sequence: TGTGCCAGCAGCCAAGAGATGGGGGGGCTCTATGGCTACACCTTC. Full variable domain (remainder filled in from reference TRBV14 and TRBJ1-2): EAGVTQFPSHSVIEKGQTVTLRCDPISGHDNLYWYRRVMGKEIKFLLHFVKESKQDESGMPNNRFLAERTGGTYSTLKVQPAELEDSGVYFCASSQEMGGLYGYTFGSGTRLTVV.